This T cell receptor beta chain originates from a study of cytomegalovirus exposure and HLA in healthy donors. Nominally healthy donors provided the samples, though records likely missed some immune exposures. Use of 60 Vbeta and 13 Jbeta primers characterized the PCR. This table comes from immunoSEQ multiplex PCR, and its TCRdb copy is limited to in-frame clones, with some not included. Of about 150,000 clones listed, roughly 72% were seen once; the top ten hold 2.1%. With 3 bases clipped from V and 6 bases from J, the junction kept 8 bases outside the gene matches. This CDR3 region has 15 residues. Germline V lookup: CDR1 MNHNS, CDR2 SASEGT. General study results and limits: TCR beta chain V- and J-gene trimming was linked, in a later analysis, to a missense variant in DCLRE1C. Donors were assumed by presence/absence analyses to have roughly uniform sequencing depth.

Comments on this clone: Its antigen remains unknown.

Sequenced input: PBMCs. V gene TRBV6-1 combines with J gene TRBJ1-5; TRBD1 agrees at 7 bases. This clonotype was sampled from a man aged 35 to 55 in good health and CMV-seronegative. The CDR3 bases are TGTGCCAGCAGTGAGGGTAGGGGGCGCGTTCAGCCCCAGCATTTT. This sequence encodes CASSEGRGRVQPQHF.